Following are 18 T cell receptor beta chains from one sample sequenced in a study of T cells in Graves' hyperthyroidism and ophthalmopathy. TCR beta CDR3 region amplification was performed from RNA transcripts. First-round RT-PCR targeting the TCR CDR3 was performed with the HTBI primer set. TCRdb reanalysed the multiplex PCR reads using MiXCR and keeps one entry per CDR3 protein. The repertoire holds approximately 600,000 distinct CDR3 sequences, 15% to 20% seen once, with 3.5% to 4% in the top ten. The sample consisted of blood. All receptors derive from a woman in her 30s with Graves' hyperthyroidism.

This rearrangement joins TRBV10-3 to TRBJ2-7, with 10 bases lining up with TRBD1. The CDR3 consists of 14 residues. J gave up 6 bases and V 5 bases, and 7 bases lay outside the gene matches. The germline V gene encodes CDR1 ENHRY and CDR2 SYGVKD. The CDR3 spells CAISPGTGDSEQYF. The CDR3 DNA reads as TGTGCCATCAGTCCGGGGACAGGGGACTCCGAGCAGTACTTC.

This clonotype was picked up many times. V gene TRBV25-1 combines with J gene TRBJ1-1; no firm D call. Deletions cut 2 bases from V and 5 bases from J, with 6 bases between. This CDR3 comprises 12 residues. The germline gives CDR1 MGHDK, CDR2 SYGVNS. DNA for the CDR3: TGTGCCAGCAGTGAAGGACGGACTGAAGCTTTCTTT. The encoded protein is CASSEGRTEAFF.

The CDR3 loop reads CSAPGQGASNQPQHF. The CDR3, as DNA: TGCAGTGCCCCGGGACAGGGCGCTAGCAATCAGCCCCAGCATTTT. The V and J genes are TRBV20-1 and TRBJ1-5, with 9 bases that match TRBD1. CDR1 is DFQATT, CDR2 SNEGSKA, per germline (reference sequence). The length of the CDR3 is 15 residues. The J segment lost 0 bases and the V segment lost 6 bases, leaving 6 bases of the junction unmatched.

This clonotype has ten or more counts. The V call is TRBV28, the J call TRBJ1-1, with D maybe TRBD1 (6 bases). V gave up 3 bases and J gave up 0 bases, with 11 bases separating them. The CDR3 is 15 residues long. From germline, CDR1 is MDHEN and CDR2 SYDVKM. This chain's CDR3 is CASSFRGRLNTEAFF. The CDR3 DNA sequence: TGTGCCAGCAGTTTCAGGGGCCGGCTGAACACTGAAGCTTTCTTT.

V is TRBV30 and J is TRBJ1-6, with D possibly matching TRBD1 (6 bases). The CDR3 spans 14 residues. CDR1 and CDR2 (germline): GTSNPN, SVGIG (reference sequence). V was shortened by 4 bases and J by 2 bases, with 9 bases between the two germline ends. The CDR3 DNA follows: TGTGCCTGGACGGACAGCCCCTATAATTCACCCCTCCACTTT. Translation: CAWTDSPYNSPLHF.

This clonotype was detected ten times or more. A junction end diverges from the germline sequence, so it may reflect a read error. The chain is built from TRBV11-2 and TRBJ2-5; D unclear. CDR1 SGHAT and CDR2 FQNNGV come from the germline V gene. There are 12 residues in the CDR3. DNA for the CDR3: TGTGCCAGCAGCCCCACGCGAGAGAGCCAGTACTTC. This gives the protein CASSPTRESQYF.

The chain is built from TRBV28 and TRBJ2-7; TRBD2 matches 11 bases. Germline CDR1 MDHEN, CDR2 SYDVKM. Trimming at V came to 5 bases and at J to 0 bases, leaving 9 bases not matched to a gene. The CDR3 runs to 17 residues. The CDR3 loop reads CASSLLAGGRPSYEQYF. CDR3 bases: TGTGCCAGCAGTCTCTTAGCGGGAGGGCGACCCTCCTACGAGCAGTACTTC.

The gene calls are TRBV9 and TRBJ2-3; weak D call: TRBD2 (6 bases). Germline loops: CDR1 SGDLS, CDR2 YYNGEE. V lost 3 bases, J lost 2 bases, and 13 bases lay in between. CDR3 length: 15 residues. CDR3 coding DNA: TGTGCCAGCAGCGCCTCGGGACTCTTCACAGATACGCAGTATTTT. The encoded protein is CASSASGLFTDTQYF.

This clonotype was counted at least ten times. This chain connects TRBV3-1 to TRBJ1-1; D gene uncertain. Germline V gene data show CDR1 as LGHDT and CDR2 as YNNKEL (reference sequence). V was clipped by 0 bases and J by 0 bases, with 17 bases between them. This CDR3 has 18 residues. The CDR3 loop reads CASSQESAGLSMNTEAFF. In DNA form, the CDR3 reads TGTGCCAGCAGCCAAGAAAGCGCGGGCCTCTCTATGAACACTGAAGCTTTCTTT.

Points on this clonotype: A read error may explain this, as a much larger clone is one base away. V usage is TRBV2 and J usage is TRBJ1-5, with 10 bases lining up with TRBD1. This CDR3 has 16 residues. Germline values: CDR1 SNHLY, CDR2 FYNNEI. CDR3 residues: CASRPGQGYSNQSQHF. CDR3 in DNA: TGTGCCAGCAGGCCGGGACAGGGGTATAGCAATCAGTCCCAGCATTTT.

This clonotype was detected only a few times. V gene TRBV7-2 combines with J gene TRBJ2-1; D not resolved. Germline V gene sequence: CDR1 SGHTA, CDR2 FQGNSA. V was trimmed by 3 bases and J by 2 bases, leaving 11 bases between them. This CDR3 is 15 amino acids long. CDR3 bases: TGTGCCAGCAGCTTCACGGGTAGCCCCTACAATGAGCAGTTCTTC. This translates into CASSFTGSPYNEQFF.

V gene TRBV12-3 or TRBV12-4 combines with J gene TRBJ2-1, with D maybe TRBD2 (6 bases). The CDR3 extends over 15 amino acids. Between the trimmed V and J ends, which lost 4 bases and 5 bases, there was a span of 15 bases. The CDR3 loop reads CASSSPRGLNNEQFF. CDR3 DNA: TGTGCCAGCAGTTCCCCTCGGGGACTGAACAATGAGCAGTTCTTC.

This clonotype came up a few times. The gene calls are TRBV19 and TRBJ1-1; possible D gene TRBD1, 5 bases. The CDR3 runs to 13 residues. The V end was cut by 4 bases, the J end by 6 bases, with 12 bases between. Germline CDR1 is LNHDA and CDR2 is SQIVND (reference sequence). CDR3 loop: CASSTGVGAEAFF. The CDR3 DNA reads as TGTGCCAGTAGTACGGGGGTAGGGGCTGAAGCTTTCTTT.

This clonotype occurred many times. The chain has TRBV5-1 and TRBJ1-1, with a weak D call TRBD1 (5 bases). There are 12 residues in the CDR3. In germline, CDR1 is SGHRS, CDR2 YFSETQ. Deletions cut 0 bases from V and 7 bases from J, with 7 bases between. The CDR3 region is CASSLEGHEAFF. The DNA for the CDR3 is TGCGCCAGCAGCTTGGAAGGACATGAAGCTTTCTTT. The variable domain in full, completed from reference TRBV5-1 and TRBJ1-1, reads KAGVTQTPRYLIKTRGQQVTLSCSPISGHRSVSWYQQTPGQGLQFLFEYFSETQRNKGNFPGRFSGRQFSNSRSEMNVSTLELGDSALYLCASSLEGHEAFFGQGTRLTVV.

This clonotype was detected ten times or more. The V call is TRBV28, the J call TRBJ2-7; no clear D. The CDR3 consists of 14 residues. Trimming cost V 7 bases and J 0 bases, with 13 bases left between them. CDR1 is MDHEN, CDR2 SYDVKM, per germline. Here the CDR3 reads CASTPRLSSYEQYF. The CDR3 DNA reads as TGTGCCAGCACCCCGCGGCTGAGCTCCTACGAGCAGTACTTC. The variable domain in full, with the rest retrieved from reference TRBV28 and TRBJ2-7, is DVKVTQSSRYLVKRTGEKVFLECVQDMDHENMFWYRQDPGLGLRLIYFSYDVKMKEKGDIPEGYSVSREKKERFSLILESASTNQTSMYLCASTPRLSSYEQYFGPGTRLTVT.

The V and J genes are TRBV28 and TRBJ2-3; 13 bases are a match to TRBD2. In germline, CDR1 is MDHEN, CDR2 SYDVKM. This CDR3 comprises 20 residues. Unmatched junction bases numbered 16, after V lost 5 bases and J lost 2 bases. As DNA, the CDR3 is TGTGCCAGCAGTCTCCCAGGTCGGACTAGCGGGAGACCTAACACAGATACGCAGTATTTT. Residues: CASSLPGRTSGRPNTDTQYF.

At least ten counts were recorded for this clonotype. The CDR3 is CASSFVEDGSYEQYF. The CDR3 DNA follows: TGTGCCAGCAGTTTTGTCGAAGACGGAAGTTACGAGCAGTACTTC. This chain links TRBV28 with TRBJ2-7, with unresolved D. Germline assignment: CDR1 MDHEN and CDR2 SYDVKM. CDR3 length: 15 residues. V dropped 3 bases and J dropped 4 bases, with 16 bases sitting between them.

This clonotype has more than one count but fewer than ten. V is TRBV10-3 and J is TRBJ2-7, with D uncertain. CDR1 is ENHRY and CDR2 is SYGVKD in the germline V gene. This CDR3 contains 14 residues. Deletions cut 3 bases from V and 8 bases from J, with 17 bases between. CDR3 amino acids: CAISETTPASQQYF. The CDR3, as DNA: TGTGCCATCAGTGAAACGACTCCAGCCAGTCAGCAGTACTTC.